The source of this TCR beta chain is a study of blood T cells in healthy people across ages (dated by TCRdb to between 2014 and 2017). In the study overall: In model experiments, template switching captured about one uniquely barcoded TCR beta cDNA molecule for every two T cells. The donors were divided into four age groups: young (average around 16 years), middle-aged (roughly 42), aged (62) and long-lived (around 80). Two additional independent replicas of 1 million unique cDNA reads from the same blood draw were analyzed for two donors (one aged 18 to 29 and one aged 80 or older). To avoid experimental bias, donors of different ages were distributed randomly across sequencing lanes. The study measured age-related changes in TCR beta repertoire diversity using deep sequencing normalized with unique cDNA molecular identifiers.

Of note for this clonotype: The clone's antigen remains unknown. It has no much larger one-base neighbor in the sample; base qualities were not kept.

Taken from the germline V gene, the CDR1 and CDR2 loops are SGHVS and FNYEAQ. Measured from the cysteine to the phenylalanine, the CDR3 is 17 residues long. Only the CDR3 DNA stays, 51 bases, in frame from base 1. Ends trimmed: V by 5 bases, J by 4 bases; bases unmatched to a gene: 14. Preparation of the library involved 5' RACE. These reads were obtained on an Illumina HiSeq 2500. A second PCR of about 6 to 11 cycles was run with a J-beta primer mix and a sample-barcoded 5' primer. Each TCR beta cDNA molecule received a unique molecular identifier from a template-switch 5' adaptor carrying 12 random nucleotides. At least 2.5 million CDR3-containing paired-end reads were obtained from each sample. All of the RNA was converted into first-strand cDNA using the Mint cDNA synthesis kit, with a TRBC-specific oligonucleotide serving as the primer. After uracil-DNA glycosylase treatment, a first 18-cycle PCR used universal primers M1SS and BC2_uni_R on all cDNA. Per the original workflow: For normalization, 1 million high-quality reads were randomly selected from each sample, with every read carrying a distinct molecular identifier. Instead of being binned into consensus sequences, reads that shared molecular identifiers were thrown out. MiTCR, set to a Q25 quality threshold and the strictest error-elimination algorithm, was used for CDR3 identification, clonotype clustering and error correction. A nonparametric unseen species model with Euler transformation was used to estimate lower-bound total TCR beta diversity. In-frame beta chains were kept once TCRdb had trimmed the public reads at Q25 with fastp and called clones with MiXCR. Each CDR3 protein appears once, grouped with its most common genes and DNA. The V and J calls come from TCRdb's annotation, not from the publication. For this sample there are some 1.7 million distinct CDR3 sequences; roughly 28% appear just once. Clones ranked in the top ten supply over 7% of the sample.

The roughly 38 donors, aged about 6 to 95 years, were systemically healthy Caucasian individuals from Russia. Roughly 9 milliliters of peripheral blood were drawn from each donor into EDTA-treated Vacutainer tubes. Ficoll-Paque density-gradient centrifugation was used to isolate PBMCs, with at least 6 million per sample. Trizol reagent was used to extract total RNA from PBMCs, with at least 5.5 micrograms per sample. For every donor, an aliquot of PBMCs went through flow cytometry to measure the percentages of naive CD45RAhigh/CD27high T cells. The paper as a whole reports these results and caveats: The CMV infection status of donors was not known, potentially confounding age-related changes in expanded clonotypes. Since profiling was done on bulk unsorted PBMCs, naive and antigen-experienced compartments could not be conclusively compared. Observed TCR beta diversity per million T cells fell roughly linearly with age, and a significant reduction was already apparent by age about 36. Estimates of total diversity based on one million sequenced T cells were regarded as lower bounds and as underestimates. There was a strong correlation between observed TCR beta diversity and the percentage of naive T cells measured by flow cytometry. Compared with the aged group, the long-lived group had more naive CD4+ T cells, fewer expanded clones and increased TCR diversity, a pattern suggesting age selection.

The sequenced sample consisted of blood. The chain joins TRBV7-6 to TRBJ2-1, with 7 middle bases fitting TRBD1. The TCR comes from a woman aged 30 to 39 in good health. The CDR3 protein sequence reads: CASSLKPGTDNYNEQFF. The DNA sequence follows: TGTGCCAGCAGCCTCAAACCCGGGACAGACAATTACAATGAGCAGTTCTTC. Extended through the reference TRBV7-6 and TRBJ2-1 proteins, this CDR3 yields the full variable domain: GAGVSQSPRYKVTKRGQDVALRCDPISGHVSLYWYRQALGQGPEFLTYFNYEAQQDKSGLPNDRFSAERPEGSISTLTIQRTEQRDSAMYRCASSLKPGTDNYNEQFFGPGTRLTVL.